This TCR beta chain was identified in a study of spatial heterogeneity in lung cancer. Study in general: Compared with alpha-chain sequences, beta-chain sequences were consistently detected in greater numbers. From matched bulk RNA-seq came a T cell module score, which showed a strong correlation with TCR transcript counts in tumor regions. Each distinct TCR and UMI combination averaged more than ten appearances in raw reads. The study's findings and limits: Tumoral mutation counts were tracked by counts of expanded intratumoral alpha and beta TCRs.

Every cDNA TCR molecule received its own unique molecular identifier. MiXCR, run by TCRdb on the 5' RACE reads, gives a single entry per CDR3 protein. The profile shows some 18,000 distinct CDR3 sequences, about 7.5% of them singletons. Sample time point: sample taken at primary tumor resection. This clonotype occurred many times. Antigen: not known. The CDR3 runs 14 residues. The germline gives CDR1 MNHNS, CDR2 SASEGT. V lost 7 bases and J lost 2, with 13 bases in between. This receptor was identified in a male donor with early-stage non-small cell lung cancer. The starting material was lung tumor tissue, obtained at surgery. This chain uses TRBV6-1 with TRBJ2-3; TRBD2 might be the D (6 bases). The CDR3 DNA reads as TGTGCCAGCACTAGCGTTCCCTTCACAGATACGCAGTATTTT. Amino acids: CASTSVPFTDTQYF.